This T cell receptor (beta chain) was identified during a study of graft-versus-host responses after intestinal transplantation (dated by TCRdb to about 2021). Background for the entire study: The transplants that recipients got were multivisceral, liver-intestinal, or isolated intestinal. A peak of at least 4% donor T cells among recipient peripheral blood mononuclear cells was the definition used for donor T cell macrochimerism. All recipients received anti-thymocyte globulin induction followed by maintenance tacrolimus and steroids for roughly 3 years. Alloreactive clones were identified by sequencing pre-transplant mixed lymphocyte reaction products and comparing these products with unstimulated pre-transplant donor and recipient T cells. The cohort enrolled about 23 intestinal transplant recipients, one of whom was a retransplant, and a few patients without pretransplant specimens were excluded. Rather than being sequenced by the commercial service, samples from a few later patients were sequenced in-house on an Illumina MiSeq and processed with MiXCR. Graft-versus-host and host-versus-graft alloreactive T cell clones were tracked in the graft, circulation and bone marrow after intestinal transplantation using bulk TCR-beta CDR3 sequencing. Paper-wide results and their limitations: Early after transplant, peak levels of circulating GvH clones were associated with declines in HvG clones. The relatively low number and heterogeneity of intestinal transplant patients limited the conclusions. In patients with donor T cell macrochimerism, the allografts had high GvH to HvG T cell clonal ratios. GvH clones were found in recipient bone marrow, and some of the GvH clones appeared earlier in ileal mucosa or blood, which is consistent with an intestinal mucosal origin.

On this clone: The target of this receptor is not known. No clone much larger than this one lies a single base away; base qualities are absent.

Sample time point, as interpreted from the label and publication: cells obtained before transplantation from donor or recipient. CD3+CD4+ and CD3+CD8+ populations were FACS-sorted from unstimulated pre-transplant donor and recipient cells taken from spleen or lymph nodes. Libraries were made using the immunoSEQ multiplex PCR assay. For most patients, genomic DNA was isolated using the Qiagen DNeasy Blood and Tissue Kit and was shipped frozen to Adaptive Biotechnologies for TCR sequencing. For most patients, high-throughput TCR-beta CDR3 sequencing of genomic DNA was performed by Adaptive Biotechnologies. From the authors' description of their analysis: Adaptive's ImmunoSEQ software supplied the TCR sequencing data for around 19 patients, while MiXCR and VDJtools were used to process a few other patients. CD4 versus CD8 sorting errors were corrected by removing sequences found in both subsets at a frequency ratio below 5:1. CDR3 nucleotide sequences shared between donor and recipient were removed because the origin of such sequences could not be assigned. Alloreactive clones required at least 2-fold expansion over unstimulated cells and minimum CFSE-low frequency of 0.002% (template counts) or 0.001% (read counts). Clones were considered mappable if detected in sequenced pre-transplant spleen, lymph node, or MLR CFSE-low populations of the donor or recipient. The cumulative frequency of alloreactive clones was calculated as a percentage of all sequences, weighted by copy number. Held by TCRdb, this immuneACCESS table contains in-frame sequences only and omits some clones. Under half of the omission traces to an unresolved V gene where checked; the cause of the rest is unknown. D and trimming were read from the DNA, whereas the V and J calls and clone size are those reported in that table. The sample records some 48,000 clones, approximately 96% of which are singletons. Approximately 0.2% of the sample is held by the ten biggest clonotypes.

Sequenced material: unstimulated CD8+ T cells sorted from spleen or lymph node cells, taken before transplant. The receptor was isolated from a human donor who was the organ donor for an intestinal transplant.

The CDR3 in this case is CASRPVPQGAVHGELFF. The nucleotide sequence reads as follows: TGTGCCAGCAGACCAGTTCCCCAGGGGGCGGTGCACGGGGAGCTGTTTTTT. This chain joins TRBV7-9 to TRBJ2-2; 8 nucleotides in the junction match TRBD1. V and J are trimmed by 6 bases and 7 bases, and the gene matches miss 16 bases of the junction. From the cysteine up to the phenylalanine, the CDR3 has a length of 17 residues. Kept here is only the CDR3 DNA, which spans 51 bases and is read in frame from base 1. According to the germline V gene (reference sequence), CDR1 reads SEHNR and CDR2 reads FQNEAQ.